A single sample gave rise to the 29 T cell receptor beta chains below, sequenced in a study of human T cells and chemical hapten exposure. TCRdb re-called the RACE reads through MiXCR, storing one row per CDR3 protein. The table lists some 250,000 distinct CDR3 sequences, 7.5% to 9% of them singletons. The time point was: pre-sensitization, week 0. As for treatment: therapeutic diphenylcyclopropenone sensitization with weekly scalp DPC. The source material was whole blood, sampled in connection with sensitization to the hapten diphenylcyclopropenone (DPC). The receptors here all came from a man aged 18-30 years with alopecia areata. Some clones in this sample may be carry-over from other donors' samples.

This clonotype was observed at least ten times. The DNA for the CDR3 is TGCGCCAGCAGCCGTGACGGGAACACTGAAGCTTTCTTT. This translates into CASSRDGNTEAFF. The chain links TRBV4-3 to TRBJ1-1, with D unclear. CDR3 length: 13 amino acids. In germline, CDR1 is LGHNA, CDR2 YSLEER. V lost 4 bases, J lost 1 base, and 7 bases lay in between.

This clonotype was recorded many times. The J gene is TRBJ2-5, the V gene TRBV6-2 or TRBV6-3, with D tentatively TRBD2 (6 bases). The V gene's germline CDR1 is MNHEY and CDR2 SVGEGT. This CDR3 spans 13 amino acids. The ends were cut back, 6 bases at V and 2 bases at J, with 10 bases in the middle. The CDR3 DNA reads as TGTGCCAGCAGGAAGGGACTTCAAGAGACCCAGTACTTC. Translated: CASRKGLQETQYF.

This clonotype was counted between two and nine times. The V call is TRBV2, the J call TRBJ2-1, with D possibly matching TRBD1 (7 bases). Germline CDR1 and CDR2: SNHLY and FYNNEI. CDR3 length: 14 amino acids. The germline V and J ends were trimmed by 0 bases and 8 bases, with 11 bases remaining between them. CDR3 loop: CASSEALRGDEQFF. The CDR3 region has the DNA TGTGCCAGCAGTGAAGCGCTCAGGGGGGATGAGCAGTTCTTC. The entire variable domain, with the rest obtained from reference TRBV2 and TRBJ2-1, is as follows: EPEVTQTPSHQVTQMGQEVILRCVPISNHLYFYWYRQILGQKVEFLVSFYNNEISEKSEIFDDQFSVERPDGSNFTLKIRSTKLEDSAMYFCASSEALRGDEQFFGPGTRLTVL.

This clonotype showed up many times. V gene TRBV6-2 or TRBV6-3 combines with J gene TRBJ1-4, with 7 bases identical to TRBD1. J lost 14 bases, V lost 4 bases, and 7 bases had no gene match. CDR3 size: 12 residues. The germline V gene encodes CDR1 MNHEY and CDR2 SVGEGT. CDR3 in amino acids: CASSSGQRFLFF. CDR3 sequence (DNA): TGTGCCAGCAGTTCGGGACAGCGCTTTCTGTTTTTT.

This clonotype was counted many times. The chain uses TRBV12-3 or TRBV12-4 and TRBJ2-3; 10 nucleotides line up with TRBD1. V shed 4 bases and J 6 bases; nucleotides not matched to a gene: 10. The CDR3 is 16 residues long. The CDR3 loop is CASSSRQGAISDTQYF. The DNA of the CDR3 is TGTGCCAGCAGTTCCCGACAGGGGGCCATTTCGGATACGCAGTATTTT.

The chain joins TRBV7-6 to TRBJ2-1, with 10 nucleotides matching TRBD1. CDR3 size: 15 residues. CDR1 and CDR2 from the germline V gene are SGHVS and FNYEAQ. V trimming: 5 bases; J trimming: 7 bases; junction bases outside the gene matches: 8. The DNA for the CDR3 is TGTGCCAGCAGCAAGACAGGGGGCTACCTAAATGAGCAGTTCTTC. Residues: CASSKTGGYLNEQFF.

This clonotype was observed a handful of times. The chain employs TRBV6-6 and TRBJ1-1; 8 nucleotides line up with TRBD1. Per the germline V gene, CDR1 is MNHNY and CDR2 is SVGAGI (reference sequence). The J segment lost 3 bases and the V segment lost 2 bases, leaving 11 bases of the junction unmatched. The CDR3 spans 17 residues. The CDR3 protein is CASSYTTDRAGYTEAFF. The CDR3 DNA reads TGTGCCAGCAGTTACACCACGGACAGGGCCGGGTACACTGAAGCTTTCTTT.

This sequence joins TRBV9 and TRBJ1-2; tentative D call: TRBD1 (6 bases). Germline CDR1 and CDR2: SGDLS and YYNGEE. This CDR3 spans 12 amino acids. V shed 0 bases and J shed 11 bases, with 11 bases lying between them. For the CDR3, the DNA is TGTGCCAGCAGCGTAGTGGGGGCTGAATACACCTTC. This codes for CASSVVGAEYTF.

This chain connects TRBV14 to TRBJ2-3; TRBD1 might be the D (5 bases). Trimming cost V 3 bases and J 8 bases, with 9 bases left between them. The CDR3 spans 12 residues. Germline CDR1 is SGHDN and CDR2 is FVKESK. The CDR3 nucleotides are TGTGCCAGCAGCCATAAGGGGATTACGCAGTATTTT. Translation: CASSHKGITQYF.

The V gene is TRBV6-2 or TRBV6-3, the J gene TRBJ1-5; 7 bases fit TRBD1. The CDR3 spans 18 residues. The V gene's germline CDR1 is MNHEY and CDR2 SVGEGT. The V gene end was trimmed by 4 bases and the J gene end by 0 bases; junction bases not matched to a gene: 12. For the CDR3, the DNA is TGTGCCAGCAGTTCTACAGGGGTTATGGCATATAGCAATCAGCCCCAGCATTTT. Its protein product is CASSSTGVMAYSNQPQHF.

The CDR3 reads CASSIRWSGNTIYF. CDR3 sequence (DNA): TGCGCCAGCAGCATCAGGTGGTCTGGAAACACCATATATTTT. The V gene is TRBV5-1, the J gene TRBJ1-3; D not certain. CDR1 is SGHRS and CDR2 is YFSETQ in the germline V gene. The CDR3 covers 14 residues. V was trimmed by 4 bases and J by 1 base, leaving 9 bases between them.

The chain is built from TRBV10-2 and TRBJ1-2, with D perhaps matching TRBD1 (6 bases). Between the trimmed V and J ends, which lost 7 bases and 9 bases, there was a span of 12 bases. The CDR3 loop spans 11 amino acids. Germline assignment: CDR1 WSHSY and CDR2 SAAADI. CDR3 loop: CASKQGRSYTF. CDR3 in DNA: TGCGCCAGCAAACAGGGCCGGAGCTACACCTTC.

This clonotype has just a few counts. This chain connects TRBV7-2 to TRBJ2-3; 13 nucleotides agree with TRBD2. Germline trimming cut 4 bases from V and 4 bases from J; bases unmatched to any gene: 5. The CDR3 consists of 16 residues. Germline V gene data show CDR1 as SGHTA and CDR2 as FQGNSA. CDR3 region: CASSSLAGGVADTQYF. The CDR3 DNA reads TGTGCCAGCAGCTCACTAGCGGGGGGGGTTGCAGATACGCAGTATTTT.

This clonotype has more than one count but fewer than ten. The chain uses TRBV7-2 and TRBJ2-5; D not resolved. CDR1 SGHTA and CDR2 FQGNSA come from the germline V gene. The CDR3 length is 14 residues. V dropped 4 bases and J dropped 2 bases, with 11 bases sitting between them. CDR3 nucleotide sequence: TGTGCCAGCAGCTCTTTGGGAACGCAAGAGACCCAGTACTTC. Its protein product is CASSSLGTQETQYF.

The chain links TRBV6-2 or TRBV6-3 to TRBJ1-2; tentative D call: TRBD1 (5 bases). The CDR3 covers 16 residues. The germline V gene encodes CDR1 MNHEY and CDR2 SVGEGT. V lost 1 base and J 1 base, leaving 13 bases between the germline ends. CDR3 sequence (DNA): TGTGCCAGCAGTTACTTCGATAACAGGCGTAACTATGGCTACACCTTC. Residues: CASSYFDNRRNYGYTF.

The V gene is TRBV21-1, the J gene TRBJ2-7; no DNA check was done on the table's D call, TRBD1. TRBV21-1 is listed as a pseudogene. The CDR3 covers 14 residues. The CDR3 here is CASSKISGIYEQYF. CDR3 nucleotide sequence: TGTGCCAGCAGCAAAATTTCAGGGATCTACGAGCAGTACTTC.

Regarding this clonotype: An end of the junction does not agree with germline; a read error may underlie this. The CDR3 DNA follows: TGTGCCAGCAGTCCTCGACTAGCTAGGGCAACAATTGAGCCGTTCTTC. Its translation is CASSPRLARATIEPFF. The chain uses TRBV27 and TRBJ2-1; 7 nucleotides line up with TRBD2. Germline V gene sequence: CDR1 MNHEY, CDR2 SMNVEV (reference sequence). There are 16 residues in the CDR3.

V and J are TRBV18 and TRBJ2-4; D ambiguous. The ends were cut back, 5 bases at V and 5 bases at J, with 7 bases in the middle. The CDR3 is 12 amino acids. Per the germline V gene, CDR1 is KGHSH and CDR2 is LQKENI. CDR3 in DNA: TGTGCCAGCTCATCGACGGAAAACATTCAGTACTTC. As protein: CASSSTENIQYF.

A few counts support this clonotype. CDR3 in DNA: TGTGCCAGCAGCTTCGGACAGGGGGCGGCTGGCTACACCTTC. Translating gives CASSFGQGAAGYTF. V gene TRBV7-9 combines with J gene TRBJ1-2; 11 bases agree with TRBD1. Per germline, CDR1 SEHNR and CDR2 FQNEAQ (reference sequence). The V and J ends lost 3 bases and 7 bases, in that order; junction bases with no gene match: 4. There are 14 residues in the CDR3.

The chain couples TRBV20-1 to TRBJ2-7, with 9 bases lining up with TRBD1. CDR1 and CDR2 from the germline V gene are DFQATT and SNEGSKA (reference sequence). V lost 4 bases to trimming and J lost 0 bases; unmatched junction nucleotides: 7. This CDR3 comprises 15 residues. The CDR3 loop reads CSAKPGTGSSYEQYV. CDR3 coding DNA: TGCAGTGCTAAACCCGGGACAGGGAGCTCCTACGAGCAGTACGTC.

This clonotype came up a few times. V gene TRBV6-2 or TRBV6-3 combines with J gene TRBJ2-7; unclear D gene. The CDR3 has 12 residues. V lost 3 bases to trimming and J lost 7 bases, with 10 bases between them. The germline gives CDR1 MNHEY, CDR2 SVGEGT. CDR3: CASSYSEEEQYV. The CDR3 bases are TGTGCCAGCAGTTATTCTGAGGAGGAGCAGTACGTC.

This clonotype was counted many times. The chain is built from TRBV7-2 and TRBJ1-2; D might be TRBD1 (5 bases). Trimming shortened V by 2 bases and J by 7 bases, and 11 bases separated the two germline ends. CDR3 size: 13 residues. Per the germline V gene, CDR1 is SGHTA and CDR2 is FQGNSA. CDR3 bases: TGTGCCAGCAGCTTACAGGGCAGGGTTGGCTACACCTTC. Its translation is CASSLQGRVGYTF. The full variable domain, completed using reference TRBV7-2 and TRBJ1-2, is GAGVSQSPSNKVTEKGKDVELRCDPISGHTALYWYRQSLGQGLEFLIYFQGNSAPDKSGLPSDRFSAERTGGSVSTLTIQRTQQEDSAVYLCASSLQGRVGYTFGSGTRLTVV.

The rearrangement uses TRBV2 and TRBJ2-7; D tentatively fits TRBD1 or TRBD2 (5 bases each). CDR3 size: 13 residues. In germline, CDR1 is SNHLY, CDR2 FYNNEI. V lost 5 bases to trimming and J lost 6 bases, with 14 bases between them. CDR3 protein: CASSLSKGSEQYV. DNA for the CDR3: TGTGCCAGCAGTTTGAGTAAGGGGAGCGAGCAGTACGTC.

Many counts were recorded for this clonotype. The chain carries TRBV2 and TRBJ2-3; TRBD1 aligns across 12 bases. From germline, CDR1 is SNHLY and CDR2 FYNNEI. CDR3 size: 15 residues. V was clipped by 5 bases and J by 2 bases; unmatched bases: 2. CDR3 sequence: CASSRDRGLTDTQYF. The CDR3 nucleotides are TGTGCCAGCAGTCGGGACAGGGGGCTCACAGATACGCAGTATTTT.

The table lists this clonotype with a few counts. The J gene is TRBJ2-2, the V gene TRBV6-5, with 7 nucleotides matching TRBD1. Unmatched junction bases numbered 8, after V lost 4 bases and J lost 3 bases. Germline CDR1 MNHEY, CDR2 SVGAGI. The CDR3 runs 16 residues. The CDR3 DNA reads as TGTGCCAGCAGTTCGGGACAGATACTTCACACCGGGGAGCTGTTTTTT. Its protein product is CASSSGQILHTGELFF.

This clonotype was seen many times. V gene TRBV6-2 or TRBV6-3 combines with J gene TRBJ2-3; D is unresolved. The CDR3 is 14 amino acids. Per germline, CDR1 MNHEY and CDR2 SVGEGT. V was cut by 0 bases and J by 2 bases, with 6 bases left in between. CDR3 in amino acids: CASSYSESTDTQYF. CDR3 DNA: TGTGCCAGCAGTTACTCAGAGTCCACAGATACGCAGTATTTT.

This clonotype was seen a handful of times. The V call is TRBV10-3, the J call TRBJ1-4; D is possibly TRBD1 (5 bases). Trimming left V 0 bases short and J 6 bases short, with 11 bases between. CDR1 is ENHRY and CDR2 is SYGVKD in the germline V gene. This CDR3 region has 15 residues. This CDR3 is CAISESIVGDEKLFF. In nucleotides, the CDR3 is TGTGCCATCAGTGAGTCGATAGTGGGGGATGAAAAACTGTTTTTT.

The chain employs TRBV9 and TRBJ2-5, with a possible D match to TRBD2 (6 bases). Germline assignment: CDR1 SGDLS and CDR2 YYNGEE. V gave up 3 bases and J gave up 2 bases, with 14 bases separating them. This CDR3 contains 15 residues. The CDR3 loop is CASSARSGVQETQYF. The CDR3 DNA sequence: TGTGCCAGCAGCGCCCGTAGCGGTGTACAAGAGACCCAGTACTTC.

V gene TRBV20-1 combines with J gene TRBJ1-2, with 9 bases that match TRBD1. The CDR3 spans 15 residues. The J segment lost 7 bases and the V segment lost 5 bases, leaving 14 bases of the junction unmatched. Germline-derived CDR1 and CDR2 are DFQATT and SNEGSKA (reference sequence). DNA for the CDR3: TGCAGTGCTGAGGGGGACAGGGAGTATACCGTTGGCTACACCTTC. Its protein is CSAEGDREYTVGYTF.